This paragraph covers one T cell receptor beta chain sequence. Its antigen remains unknown. This entry comes from a study of T cell repertoires in cytomegalovirus infection. Background on the study: Matching HLA type and CMV infection were both indicated by public TCR beta signatures.

A single record per CDR3 protein comes from TCRdb applying MiXCR to the reads. This table has over 250,000 distinct CDR3 sequences, 20% to 30% appearing once. Per the germline V gene, CDR1 is SGHRS and CDR2 is YFSETQ. The CDR3 contains 15 residues. V lost 1 base and J lost 2, with 13 bases in between. Broader study findings: There were carriers of CMV plus the relevant HLA, and cumulative public TCR beta family frequency identified them.

This chain joins TRBV5-1 and TRBJ2-7; TRBD1 might be the D (5 bases). Sequencing was done on a sample of PBMCs. This clonotype originated in a human donor in good health (CMV status not recorded). Some clones in this sample may be carry-over from other donors' samples. For the CDR3, the DNA is TGCGCCAGCAGCTTGATAACAGGACCTACCTACGAGCAGTACTTC. This gives the protein CASSLITGPTYEQYF.